Below are 11 T cell receptor beta chains sequenced from a single sample in a study of identifying expanded T cells in peripheral blood. Assay: immunoSEQ multiplex PCR; the TCRdb copy retains only in-frame clones and omits some. This table holds approximately 59,000 clones, approximately 90% found once. What was sequenced was blood. These receptors were obtained from a person aged 18 to 70 in good health.

The chain couples TRBV7-2 to TRBJ2-7; unclear D gene. The ends were cut back, 2 bases at V and 7 bases at J, with 12 bases in the middle. The CDR3 length is 13 residues. Germline CDR1 reads SGHTA; CDR2 reads FQGNSA. The CDR3 is CASSLSRVREQYF. For the CDR3, the DNA is TGTGCCAGCAGCTTATCCAGAGTGAGAGAGCAGTACTTC.

This clone has just one count. This sequence joins TRBV9 and TRBJ2-2; D is possibly TRBD1 (7 bases). The germline V gene has CDR1 SGDLS and CDR2 YYNGEE. The CDR3 runs to 13 residues. V was trimmed by 4 bases and J by 7 bases, leaving 11 bases between them. Here the CDR3 DNA reads TGTGCCAGCAGCCAGGGGGGAGGCGGGGAGCTGTTTTTT. Translating it yields CASSQGGGGELFF.

The genes are TRBV4-1 and TRBJ2-3; D is possibly TRBD2 (5 bases). V lost 5 bases and J lost 6, with 9 bases in between. CDR1 MGHRA and CDR2 YSYEKL come from the germline V gene. CDR3 length: 12 amino acids. The DNA of the CDR3 is TGCGCCAGCAGCTTACTAGGGGATACGCAGTATTTT. This translates into CASSLLGDTQYF.

The chain has TRBV15 and TRBJ1-4; TRBD1 is a possible D gene (5 bases). The V gene lost 5 bases and the J gene lost 0 bases, with 10 bases spanning the gap. CDR3 size: 15 residues. Germline CDR1 is LNHNV and CDR2 is YYDKDF (reference sequence). The CDR3 DNA reads as TGTGCCACCAGCGGGACCAGAACAACTAATGAAAAACTGTTTTTT. Translation gives CATSGTRTTNEKLFF.

The genes are TRBV29-1 and TRBJ2-1, with 9 nucleotides matching TRBD2. The length of the CDR3 is 16 residues. CDR1 and CDR2 from the germline V gene are SQVTM and ANQGSEA. J was trimmed by 7 bases and V by 6 bases; bases with no gene match: 16. For the CDR3, the DNA is TGCAGCGTGGCCGGGACTAGCCTCCAGATCACAAATGAGCAGTTCTTC. Amino acid sequence: CSVAGTSLQITNEQFF.

The gene calls are TRBV9 and TRBJ2-7; unclear D gene. Per germline, CDR1 SGDLS and CDR2 YYNGEE. The V gene lost 4 bases and the J gene lost 5 bases, with 16 bases spanning the gap. This CDR3 region has 14 residues. The CDR3 sequence is CASSKYGSYDEQYF. The CDR3 bases are TGTGCCAGCAGCAAGTACGGGTCCTACGACGAGCAGTACTTC.

The chain has TRBV6-1 and TRBJ1-2; D is unclear. Germline CDR1 and CDR2: MNHNS and SASEGT. The CDR3 is 13 residues long. V lost 4 bases to trimming and J lost 8 bases, with 14 bases between them. CDR3 loop: CASSGQPRGGYTF. Here the CDR3 DNA reads TGTGCCAGCAGTGGGCAGCCGCGGGGAGGCTACACCTTC.

This rearrangement joins TRBV30 to TRBJ1-5; 7 bases map to TRBD1. Trimming at V came to 4 bases and at J to 4 bases, leaving 7 bases not matched to a gene. The CDR3 runs 14 residues. Germline CDR1 is GTSNPN and CDR2 is SVGIG (reference sequence). The CDR3 spells CAWTLQGKNQPQHF. CDR3 DNA: TGTGCCTGGACACTACAGGGGAAGAATCAGCCCCAGCATTTT.

This sequence joins TRBV7-2 and TRBJ1-1, with D possibly being TRBD1 (5 bases). Between the trimmed V and J ends, which lost 7 bases and 3 bases, there was a span of 27 bases. The CDR3 totals 18 residues. Germline loops: CDR1 SGHTA, CDR2 FQGNSA. In nucleotides, the CDR3 is TGTGCCAGCATCCCTCCCATCGGGGACGGGCGAAGGTACACTGAAGCTTTCTTT. Protein product: CASIPPIGDGRRYTEAFF.

The CDR3 DNA reads TGTGCCAGCTTTGGGGGCACTGAAGCTTTCTTT. This gives the protein CASFGGTEAFF. The chain carries TRBV28 and TRBJ1-1; TRBD1 is a possible D gene (5 bases). There are 11 residues in the CDR3. V gave up 8 bases and J gave up 4 bases, with 8 bases separating them. Germline CDR1 and CDR2: MDHEN and SYDVKM.

V is TRBV19 and J is TRBJ2-5; D gene uncertain. The CDR3 covers 14 residues. The germline gives CDR1 LNHDA, CDR2 SQIVND (reference sequence). Trimming took off 6 bases at V and 3 bases at J, with 14 bases between the two ends. The CDR3 protein is CASSTLARKETQYF. CDR3 DNA sequence: TGTGCCAGTAGCACCCTGGCCCGTAAAGAGACCCAGTACTTC.